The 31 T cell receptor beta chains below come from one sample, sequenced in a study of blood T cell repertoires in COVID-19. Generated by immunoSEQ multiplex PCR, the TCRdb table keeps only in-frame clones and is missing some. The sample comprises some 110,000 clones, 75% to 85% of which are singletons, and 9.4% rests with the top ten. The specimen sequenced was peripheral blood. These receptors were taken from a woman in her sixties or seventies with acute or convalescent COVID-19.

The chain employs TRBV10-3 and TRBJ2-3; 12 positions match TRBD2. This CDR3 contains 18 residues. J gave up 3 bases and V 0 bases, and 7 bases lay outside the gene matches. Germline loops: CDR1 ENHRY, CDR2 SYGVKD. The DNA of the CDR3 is TGTGCCATCAGTGAGTCGAAAAGGACTAGCGGGACAACAGATACGCAGTATTTT. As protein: CAISESKRTSGTTDTQYF.

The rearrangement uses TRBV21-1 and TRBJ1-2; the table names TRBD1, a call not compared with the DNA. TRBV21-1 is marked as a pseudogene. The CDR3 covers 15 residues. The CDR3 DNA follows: TGTGCCAGCAGCAAAAGCTGGCAGGTCTACTATGGCTACACCTTC. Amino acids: CASSKSWQVYYGYTF.

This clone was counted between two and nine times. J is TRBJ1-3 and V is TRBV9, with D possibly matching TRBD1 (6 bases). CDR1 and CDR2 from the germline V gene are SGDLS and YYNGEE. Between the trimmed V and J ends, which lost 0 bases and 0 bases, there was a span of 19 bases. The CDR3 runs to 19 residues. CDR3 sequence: CASSVGPSPGTISGNTIYF. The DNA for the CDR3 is TGTGCCAGCAGCGTAGGTCCAAGCCCCGGGACAATCTCTGGAAACACCATATATTTT.

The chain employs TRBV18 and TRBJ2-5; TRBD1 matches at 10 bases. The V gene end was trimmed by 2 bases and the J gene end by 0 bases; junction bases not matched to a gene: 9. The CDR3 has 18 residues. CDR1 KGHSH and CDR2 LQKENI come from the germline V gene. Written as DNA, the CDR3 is TGTGCCAGCTCACCAACGACAGGGGGCGGCCAGTACCAAGAGACCCAGTACTTC. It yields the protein CASSPTTGGGQYQETQYF.

As DNA, the CDR3 is TGCGCCAGCAGCCAAGATCATTACTGGGAGGCGGGGGCCTACAATGAGCAGTTCTTC. Its translation is CASSQDHYWEAGAYNEQFF. This rearrangement joins TRBV4-3 to TRBJ2-1; TRBD2 aligns across 7 bases. J gave up 2 bases and V 0 bases, and 13 bases lay outside the gene matches. Germline V gene data show CDR1 as LGHNA and CDR2 as YSLEER. This CDR3 is built from 19 residues.

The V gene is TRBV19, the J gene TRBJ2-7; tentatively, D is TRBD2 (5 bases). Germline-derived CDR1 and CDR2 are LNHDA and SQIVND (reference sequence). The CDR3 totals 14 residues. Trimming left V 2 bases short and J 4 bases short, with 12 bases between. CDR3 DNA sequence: TGTGCCAGTAGTATAACGGGGAGTCCGTACGAGCAGTACTTC. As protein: CASSITGSPYEQYF.

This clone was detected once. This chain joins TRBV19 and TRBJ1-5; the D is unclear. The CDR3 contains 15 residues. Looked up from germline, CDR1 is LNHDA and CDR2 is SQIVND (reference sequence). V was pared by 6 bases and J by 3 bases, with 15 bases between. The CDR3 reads CASSPHQRINQPQHF. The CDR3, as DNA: TGTGCCAGTAGCCCCCATCAGCGGATCAATCAGCCCCAGCATTTT.

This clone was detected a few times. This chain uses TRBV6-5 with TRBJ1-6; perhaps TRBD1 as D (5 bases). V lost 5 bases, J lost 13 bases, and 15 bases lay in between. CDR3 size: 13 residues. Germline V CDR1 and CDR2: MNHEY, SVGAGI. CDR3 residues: CASSKGWGDPLHF. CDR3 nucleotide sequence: TGTGCCAGCAGTAAGGGGTGGGGCGATCCCCTCCACTTT.

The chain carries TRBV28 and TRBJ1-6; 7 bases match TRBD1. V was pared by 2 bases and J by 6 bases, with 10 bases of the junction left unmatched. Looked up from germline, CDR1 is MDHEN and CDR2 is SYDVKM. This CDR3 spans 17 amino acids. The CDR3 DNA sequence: TGTGCCAGCAGTTTACCATCCGGGACAGCGGGTAATTCACCCCTCCACTTT. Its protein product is CASSLPSGTAGNSPLHF.

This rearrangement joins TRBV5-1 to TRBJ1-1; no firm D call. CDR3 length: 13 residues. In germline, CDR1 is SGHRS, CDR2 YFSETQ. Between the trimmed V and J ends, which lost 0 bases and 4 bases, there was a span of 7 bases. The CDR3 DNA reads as TGCGCCAGCAGCTTGGGGCAGATCACTGAAGCTTTCTTT. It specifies CASSLGQITEAFF.

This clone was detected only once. The CDR3 reads CASSIAGLGLAVPFSYNEQFF. Written as DNA, the CDR3 is TGTGCCAGTAGTATCGCAGGCTTAGGACTAGCGGTACCTTTCTCCTACAATGAGCAGTTCTTC. The chain combines TRBV19 with TRBJ2-1, with 10 bases lining up with TRBD2. J gave up 0 bases and V 3 bases, and 17 bases lay outside the gene matches. This CDR3 has 21 amino acids. CDR1 is LNHDA and CDR2 is SQIVND in the germline V gene (reference sequence).

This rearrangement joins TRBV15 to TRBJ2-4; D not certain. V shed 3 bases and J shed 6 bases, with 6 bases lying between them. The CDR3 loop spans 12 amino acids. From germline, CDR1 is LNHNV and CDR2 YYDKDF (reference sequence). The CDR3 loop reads CATSRTSNIQYF. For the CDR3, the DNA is TGTGCCACCAGCAGGACATCAAACATTCAGTACTTC.

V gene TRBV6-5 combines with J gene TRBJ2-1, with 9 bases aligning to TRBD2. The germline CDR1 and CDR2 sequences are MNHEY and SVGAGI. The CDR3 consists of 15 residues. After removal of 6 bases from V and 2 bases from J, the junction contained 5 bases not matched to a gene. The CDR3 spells CASRSSSGTYNEQFF. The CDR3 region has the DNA TGTGCCAGCAGATCCTCTAGCGGGACCTACAATGAGCAGTTCTTC.

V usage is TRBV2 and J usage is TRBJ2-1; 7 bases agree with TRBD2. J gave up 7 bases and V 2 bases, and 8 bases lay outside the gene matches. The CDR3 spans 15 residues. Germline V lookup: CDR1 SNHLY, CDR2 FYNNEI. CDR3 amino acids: CASSEHAGAGNEQFF. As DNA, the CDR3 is TGTGCCAGCAGTGAACACGCGGGAGCGGGTAATGAGCAGTTCTTC.

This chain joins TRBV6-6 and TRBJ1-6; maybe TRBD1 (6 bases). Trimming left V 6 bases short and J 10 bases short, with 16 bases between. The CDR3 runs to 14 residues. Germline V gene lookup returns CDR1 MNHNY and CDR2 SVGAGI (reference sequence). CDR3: CASRETGQESPLHF. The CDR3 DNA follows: TGTGCCAGCAGGGAAACAGGGCAGGAGTCACCCCTCCACTTT.

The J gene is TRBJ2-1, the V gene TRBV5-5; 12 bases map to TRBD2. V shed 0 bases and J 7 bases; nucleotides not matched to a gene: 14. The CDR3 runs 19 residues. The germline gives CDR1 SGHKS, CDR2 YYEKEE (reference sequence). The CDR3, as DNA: TGTGCCAGCAGCTTGGATGGTGTGACTAGCGGGAGAGTGGGGAATGAGCAGTTCTTC. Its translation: CASSLDGVTSGRVGNEQFF.

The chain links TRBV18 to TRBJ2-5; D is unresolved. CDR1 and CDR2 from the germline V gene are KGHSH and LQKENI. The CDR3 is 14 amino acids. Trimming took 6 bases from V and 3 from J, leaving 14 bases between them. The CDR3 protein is CASSLLSAEETQYF. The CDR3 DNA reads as TGTGCCAGCTCCCTACTATCTGCTGAAGAGACCCAGTACTTC.

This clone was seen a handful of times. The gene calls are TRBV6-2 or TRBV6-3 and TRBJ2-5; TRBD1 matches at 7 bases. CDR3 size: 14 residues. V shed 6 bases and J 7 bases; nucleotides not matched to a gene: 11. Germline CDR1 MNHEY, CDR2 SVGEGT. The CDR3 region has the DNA TGTGCCAGCAGCCACAGACAGGGAATCCCGACCCAGTACTTC. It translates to CASSHRQGIPTQYF.

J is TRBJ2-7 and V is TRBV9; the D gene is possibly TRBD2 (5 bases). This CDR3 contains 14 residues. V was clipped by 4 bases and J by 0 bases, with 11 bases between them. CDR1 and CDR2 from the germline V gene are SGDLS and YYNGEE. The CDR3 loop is CASSPAGGSYEQYF. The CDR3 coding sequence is TGTGCCAGCAGCCCCGCGGGCGGCTCCTACGAGCAGTACTTC.

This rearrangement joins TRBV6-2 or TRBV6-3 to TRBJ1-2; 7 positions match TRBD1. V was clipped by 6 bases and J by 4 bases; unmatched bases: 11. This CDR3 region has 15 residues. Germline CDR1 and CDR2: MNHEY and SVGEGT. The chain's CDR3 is CASSPSGQASYGYTF. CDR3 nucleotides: TGTGCCAGCAGCCCATCCGGACAGGCCTCCTATGGCTACACCTTC.

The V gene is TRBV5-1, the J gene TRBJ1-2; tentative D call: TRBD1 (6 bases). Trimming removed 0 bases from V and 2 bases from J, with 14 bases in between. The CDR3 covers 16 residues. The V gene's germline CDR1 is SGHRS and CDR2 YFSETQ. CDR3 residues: CASSLDGQPPNYGYTF. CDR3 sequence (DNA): TGCGCCAGCAGCTTGGATGGACAGCCTCCCAACTATGGCTACACCTTC.

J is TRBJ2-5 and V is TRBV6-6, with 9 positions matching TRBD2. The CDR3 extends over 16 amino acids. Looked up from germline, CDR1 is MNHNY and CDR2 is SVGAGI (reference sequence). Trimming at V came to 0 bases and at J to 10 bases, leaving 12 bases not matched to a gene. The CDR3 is CASSYSAGGPARDQYF. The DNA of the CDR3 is TGTGCCAGCAGTTACTCGGCGGGGGGGCCGGCCCGGGACCAGTACTTC.

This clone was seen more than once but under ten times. CDR3 DNA sequence: TGTGCCAGCAGCTTAGGGGACAGGGACCCTACCGGGGAGCTGTTTTTT. Encoded protein: CASSLGDRDPTGELFF. V and J are TRBV7-9 and TRBJ2-2, with 9 bases fitting TRBD1. Germline values: CDR1 SEHNR, CDR2 FQNEAQ (reference sequence). V lost 1 base, J lost 5 bases, and 5 bases stayed unmatched. The CDR3 totals 16 residues.

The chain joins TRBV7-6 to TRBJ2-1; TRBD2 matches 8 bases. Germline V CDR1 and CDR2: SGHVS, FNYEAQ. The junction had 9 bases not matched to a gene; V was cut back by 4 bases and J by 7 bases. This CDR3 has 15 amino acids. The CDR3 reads CASSSKAGVGNEQFF. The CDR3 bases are TGTGCCAGCAGCTCGAAAGCGGGAGTCGGGAATGAGCAGTTCTTC.

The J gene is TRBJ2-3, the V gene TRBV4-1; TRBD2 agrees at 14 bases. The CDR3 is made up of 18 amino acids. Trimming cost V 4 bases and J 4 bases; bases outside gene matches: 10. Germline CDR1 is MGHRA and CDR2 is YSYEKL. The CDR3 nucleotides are TGCGCCAGCAGCCCCAGCGGGACTAGCGGGAGTTATCCAGATACGCAGTATTTT. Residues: CASSPSGTSGSYPDTQYF.

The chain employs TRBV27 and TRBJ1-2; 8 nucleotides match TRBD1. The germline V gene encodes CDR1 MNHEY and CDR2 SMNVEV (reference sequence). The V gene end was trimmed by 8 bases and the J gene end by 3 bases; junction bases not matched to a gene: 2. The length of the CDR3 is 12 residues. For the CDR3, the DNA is TGTGCCAGCGCAGGGGGCCACTATGGCTACACCTTC. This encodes CASAGGHYGYTF.

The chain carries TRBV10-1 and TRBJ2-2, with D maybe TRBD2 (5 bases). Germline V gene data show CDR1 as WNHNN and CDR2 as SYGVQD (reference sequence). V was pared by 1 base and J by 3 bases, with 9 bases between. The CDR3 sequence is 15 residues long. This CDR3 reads CASSELLGDTGELFF. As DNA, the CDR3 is TGCGCCAGCAGTGAGTTACTAGGCGACACCGGGGAGCTGTTTTTT.

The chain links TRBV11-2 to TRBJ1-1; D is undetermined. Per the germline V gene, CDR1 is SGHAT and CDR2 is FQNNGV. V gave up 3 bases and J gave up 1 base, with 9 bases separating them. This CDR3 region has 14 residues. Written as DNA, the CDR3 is TGTGCCAGCAGCTTGATGATCGGGAACACTGAAGCTTTCTTT. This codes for CASSLMIGNTEAFF.

This CDR3 reads CAWRRLAGGPYEQYF. For the CDR3, the DNA is TGTGCCTGGAGGCGCCTAGCGGGAGGGCCCTACGAGCAGTACTTC. This chain links TRBV30 with TRBJ2-7, with 12 nucleotides matching TRBD2. V was pared by 3 bases and J by 2 bases, with 5 bases of the junction left unmatched. The germline V gene has CDR1 GTSNPN and CDR2 SVGIG (reference sequence). This CDR3 is 15 amino acids long. Full variable domain (rest looked up from reference TRBV30 and TRBJ2-7): SQTIHQWPATLVQPVGSPLSLECTVEGTSNPNLYWYRQAAGRGLQLLFYSVGIGQISSEVPQNLSASRPQDRQFILSSKKLLLSDSGFYLCAWRRLAGGPYEQYFGPGTRLTVT.

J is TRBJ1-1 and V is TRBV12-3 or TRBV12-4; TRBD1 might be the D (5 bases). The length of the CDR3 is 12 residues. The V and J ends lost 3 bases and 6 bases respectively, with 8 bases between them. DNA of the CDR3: TGTGCCAGCAGTTTCGGGGGACCTGAAGCTTTCTTT. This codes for CASSFGGPEAFF.

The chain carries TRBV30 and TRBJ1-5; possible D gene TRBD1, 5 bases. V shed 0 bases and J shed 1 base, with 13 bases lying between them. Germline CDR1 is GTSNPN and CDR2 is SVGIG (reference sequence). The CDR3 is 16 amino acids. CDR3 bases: TGTGCCTGGAGTGTACAGCGGGGCTCAAGCAATCAGCCCCAGCATTTT. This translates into CAWSVQRGSSNQPQHF.